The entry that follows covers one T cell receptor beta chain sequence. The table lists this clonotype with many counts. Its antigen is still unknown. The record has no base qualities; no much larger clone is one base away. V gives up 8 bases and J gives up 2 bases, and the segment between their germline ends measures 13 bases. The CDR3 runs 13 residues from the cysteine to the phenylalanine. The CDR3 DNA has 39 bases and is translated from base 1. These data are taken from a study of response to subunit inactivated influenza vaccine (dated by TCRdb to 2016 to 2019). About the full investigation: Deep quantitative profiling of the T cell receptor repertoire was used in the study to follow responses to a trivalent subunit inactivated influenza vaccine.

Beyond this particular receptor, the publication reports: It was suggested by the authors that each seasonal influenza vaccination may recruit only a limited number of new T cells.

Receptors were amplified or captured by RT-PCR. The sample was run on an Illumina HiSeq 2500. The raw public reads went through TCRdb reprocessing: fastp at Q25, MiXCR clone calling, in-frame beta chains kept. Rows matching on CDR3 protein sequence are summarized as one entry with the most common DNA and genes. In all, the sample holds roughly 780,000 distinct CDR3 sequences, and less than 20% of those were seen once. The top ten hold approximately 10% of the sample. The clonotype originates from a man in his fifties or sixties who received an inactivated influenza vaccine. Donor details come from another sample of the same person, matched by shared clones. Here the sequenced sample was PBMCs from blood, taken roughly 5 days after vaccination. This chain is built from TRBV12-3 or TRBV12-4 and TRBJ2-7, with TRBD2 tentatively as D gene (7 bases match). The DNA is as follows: TGTGCCAGCGGGTTGGGGGGGCCCTACGAGCAGTACTTC. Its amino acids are CASGLGGPYEQYF.